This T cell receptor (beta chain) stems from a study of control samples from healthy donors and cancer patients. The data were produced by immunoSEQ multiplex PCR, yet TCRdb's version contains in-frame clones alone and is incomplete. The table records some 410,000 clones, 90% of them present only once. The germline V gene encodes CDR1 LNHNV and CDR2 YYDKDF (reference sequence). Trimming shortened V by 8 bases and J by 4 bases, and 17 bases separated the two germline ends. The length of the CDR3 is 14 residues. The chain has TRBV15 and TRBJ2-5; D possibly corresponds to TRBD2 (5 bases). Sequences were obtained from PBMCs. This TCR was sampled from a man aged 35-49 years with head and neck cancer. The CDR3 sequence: CATATGGQGETQYF. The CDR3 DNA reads TGTGCCACCGCCACGGGCGGGCAAGGAGAGACCCAGTACTTC.